The present T cell receptor beta chain was sequenced within a study of PD-L1 blockade in urothelial cancer. On this clone itself: A read error may produce the germline difference seen at one junction end.

Libraries were prepared by immunoSEQ multiplex PCR; TCRdb keeps only in-frame clonotypes and omits some of them. The table shows 130,000 or so clones, with roughly 84% occurring only once. This CDR3 has 15 amino acids. Germline lookup yields CDR1 MNHEY and CDR2 SVGAGI. Time point noted: pretreatment peripheral blood. Sample numbers ranged from 1 to 8 per patient, encompassing pretreatment and on-treatment collections. The source material was PBMCs, sampled around atezolizumab (anti-PD-L1) treatment. This sequence was found in a man aged 45 to 65 with urothelial cancer. This rearrangement joins TRBV6-5 to TRBJ1-2; TRBD1 agrees at 9 bases. The chain's CDR3 is CASGYLVDRGEGYTF. The DNA of the CDR3 is TGTGCCAGCGGTTACCTCGTGGACAGGGGAGAAGGCTACACCTTC.